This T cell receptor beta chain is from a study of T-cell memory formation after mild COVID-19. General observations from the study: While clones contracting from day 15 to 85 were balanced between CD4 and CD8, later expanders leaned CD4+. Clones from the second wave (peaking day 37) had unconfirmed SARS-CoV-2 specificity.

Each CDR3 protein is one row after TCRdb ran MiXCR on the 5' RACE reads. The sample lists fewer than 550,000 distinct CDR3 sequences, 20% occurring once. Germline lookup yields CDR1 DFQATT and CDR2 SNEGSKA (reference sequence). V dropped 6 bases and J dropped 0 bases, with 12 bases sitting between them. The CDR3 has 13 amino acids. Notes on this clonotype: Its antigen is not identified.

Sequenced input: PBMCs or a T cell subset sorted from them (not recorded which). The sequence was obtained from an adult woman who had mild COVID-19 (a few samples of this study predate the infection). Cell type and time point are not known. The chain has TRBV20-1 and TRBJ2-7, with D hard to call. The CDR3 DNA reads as TGCAGTGCGTTCGGGCCCATCTCCTACGAGCAGTACTTC. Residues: CSAFGPISYEQYF.